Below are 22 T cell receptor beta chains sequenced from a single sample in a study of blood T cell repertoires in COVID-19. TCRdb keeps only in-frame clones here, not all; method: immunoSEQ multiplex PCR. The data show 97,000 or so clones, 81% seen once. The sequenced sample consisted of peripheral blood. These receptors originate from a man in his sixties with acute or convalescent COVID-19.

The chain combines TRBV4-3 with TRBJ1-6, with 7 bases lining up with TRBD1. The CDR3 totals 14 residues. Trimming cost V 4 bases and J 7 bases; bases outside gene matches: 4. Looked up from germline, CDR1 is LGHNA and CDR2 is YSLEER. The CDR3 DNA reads TGCGCCAGCAGCCCCCAGGGGGACAATTCACCCCTCCACTTT. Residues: CASSPQGDNSPLHF.

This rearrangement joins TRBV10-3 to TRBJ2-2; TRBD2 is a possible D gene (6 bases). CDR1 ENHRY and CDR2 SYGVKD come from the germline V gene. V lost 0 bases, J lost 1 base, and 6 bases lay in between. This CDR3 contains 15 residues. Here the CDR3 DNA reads TGTGCCATCAGTGAGTCGACTAGGAACACCGGGGAGCTGTTTTTT. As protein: CAISESTRNTGELFF.

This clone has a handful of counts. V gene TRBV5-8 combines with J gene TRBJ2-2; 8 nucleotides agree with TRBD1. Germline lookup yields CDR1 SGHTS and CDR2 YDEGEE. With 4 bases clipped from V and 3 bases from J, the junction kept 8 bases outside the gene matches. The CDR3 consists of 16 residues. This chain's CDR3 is CASSPETGEDTGELFF. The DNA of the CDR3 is TGTGCCAGCAGCCCGGAGACAGGGGAAGACACCGGGGAGCTGTTTTTT.

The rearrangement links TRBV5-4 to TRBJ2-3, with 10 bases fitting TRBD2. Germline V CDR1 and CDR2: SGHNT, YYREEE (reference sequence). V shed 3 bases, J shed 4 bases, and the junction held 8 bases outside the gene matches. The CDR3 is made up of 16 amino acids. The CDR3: CASSSGASGRSDTQYF. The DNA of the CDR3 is TGTGCCAGCAGCTCTGGAGCTAGCGGGAGATCAGATACGCAGTATTTT.

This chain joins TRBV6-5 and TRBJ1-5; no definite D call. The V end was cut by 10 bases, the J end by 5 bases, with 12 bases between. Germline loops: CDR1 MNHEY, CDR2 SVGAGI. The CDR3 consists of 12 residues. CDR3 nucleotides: TGTGCCACTAGTAGGAGGGATCAGCCCCAGCATTTT. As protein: CATSRRDQPQHF.

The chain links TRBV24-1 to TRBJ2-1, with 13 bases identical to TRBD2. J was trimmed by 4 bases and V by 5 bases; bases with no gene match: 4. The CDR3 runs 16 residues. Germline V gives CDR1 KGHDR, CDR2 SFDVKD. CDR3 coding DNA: TGTGCCACCAGTGGGACTAGCGGGAGTCAATACAATGAGCAGTTCTTC. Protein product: CATSGTSGSQYNEQFF.

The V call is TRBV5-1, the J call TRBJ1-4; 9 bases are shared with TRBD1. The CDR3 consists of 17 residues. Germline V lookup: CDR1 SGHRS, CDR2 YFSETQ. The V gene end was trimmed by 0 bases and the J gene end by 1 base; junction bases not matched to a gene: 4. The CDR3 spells CASSLGQTGGTNEKLFF. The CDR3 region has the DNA TGCGCCAGCAGCTTGGGGCAGACAGGGGGAACTAATGAAAAACTGTTTTTT.

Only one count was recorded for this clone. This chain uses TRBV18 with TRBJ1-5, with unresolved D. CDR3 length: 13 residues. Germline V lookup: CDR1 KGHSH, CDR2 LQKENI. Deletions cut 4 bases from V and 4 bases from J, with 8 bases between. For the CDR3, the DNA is TGTGCCAGCTCACGAGGAGCGAATCAGCCCCAGCATTTT. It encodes CASSRGANQPQHF.

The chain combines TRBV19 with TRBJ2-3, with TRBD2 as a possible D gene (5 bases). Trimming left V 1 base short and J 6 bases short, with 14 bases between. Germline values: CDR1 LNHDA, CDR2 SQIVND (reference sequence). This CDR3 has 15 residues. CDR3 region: CASSIVSVTPDTQYF. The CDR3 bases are TGTGCCAGTAGTATAGTTAGCGTGACACCTGATACGCAGTATTTT.

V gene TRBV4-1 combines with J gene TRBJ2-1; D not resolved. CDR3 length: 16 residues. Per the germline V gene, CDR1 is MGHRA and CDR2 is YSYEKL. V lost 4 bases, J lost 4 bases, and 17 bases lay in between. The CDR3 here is CASSRSPPTEYNEQFF. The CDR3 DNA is TGCGCCAGCAGCCGAAGTCCCCCCACAGAGTACAATGAGCAGTTCTTC.

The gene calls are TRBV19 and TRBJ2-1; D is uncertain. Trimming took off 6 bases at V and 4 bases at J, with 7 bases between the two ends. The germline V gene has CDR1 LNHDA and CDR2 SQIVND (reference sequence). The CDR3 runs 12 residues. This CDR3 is CASSPGYNEQFF. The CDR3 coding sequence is TGTGCCAGTAGCCCCGGGTACAATGAGCAGTTCTTC.

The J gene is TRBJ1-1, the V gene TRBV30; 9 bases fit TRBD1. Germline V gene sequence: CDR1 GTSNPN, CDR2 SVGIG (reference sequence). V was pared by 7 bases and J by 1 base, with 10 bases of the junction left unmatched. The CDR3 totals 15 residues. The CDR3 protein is CALHRGRLGNTEAFF. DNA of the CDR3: TGTGCCTTACACAGGGGGCGGTTGGGGAACACTGAAGCTTTCTTT.

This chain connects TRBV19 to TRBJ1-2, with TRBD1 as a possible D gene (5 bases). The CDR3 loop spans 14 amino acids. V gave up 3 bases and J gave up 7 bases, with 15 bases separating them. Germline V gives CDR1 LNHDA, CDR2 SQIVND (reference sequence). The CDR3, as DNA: TGTGCCAGTAGTATGGGGGGGGTAGCGGTTGGCTACACCTTC. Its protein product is CASSMGGVAVGYTF.

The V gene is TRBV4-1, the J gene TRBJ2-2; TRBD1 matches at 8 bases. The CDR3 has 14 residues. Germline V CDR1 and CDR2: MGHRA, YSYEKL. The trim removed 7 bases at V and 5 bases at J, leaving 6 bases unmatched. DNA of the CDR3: TGCGCCAGCACCCGACAGGGGAGAACCGGGGAGCTGTTTTTT. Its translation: CASTRQGRTGELFF.

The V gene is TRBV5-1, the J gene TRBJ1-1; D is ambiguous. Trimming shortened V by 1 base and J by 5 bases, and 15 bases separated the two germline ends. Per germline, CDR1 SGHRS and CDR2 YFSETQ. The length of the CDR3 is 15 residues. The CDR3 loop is CASSLPGGRSTEAFF. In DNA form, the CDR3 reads TGCGCCAGCAGCTTGCCCGGCGGCCGCTCTACTGAAGCTTTCTTT.

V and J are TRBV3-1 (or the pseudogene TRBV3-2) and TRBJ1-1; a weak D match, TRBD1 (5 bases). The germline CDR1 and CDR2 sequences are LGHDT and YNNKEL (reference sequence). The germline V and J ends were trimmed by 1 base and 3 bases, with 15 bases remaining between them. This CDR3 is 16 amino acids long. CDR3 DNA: TGTGCCAGCAGCCAAGGGTGGAGGGTGGGGGACACTGAAGCTTTCTTT. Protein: CASSQGWRVGDTEAFF.

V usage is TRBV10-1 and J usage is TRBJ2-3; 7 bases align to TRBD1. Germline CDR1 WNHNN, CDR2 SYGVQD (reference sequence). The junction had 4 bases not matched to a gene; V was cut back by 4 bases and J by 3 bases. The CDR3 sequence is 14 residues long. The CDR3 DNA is TGCGCCAGCAGTGGGATGACAGGGACAGATACGCAGTATTTT. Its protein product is CASSGMTGTDTQYF.

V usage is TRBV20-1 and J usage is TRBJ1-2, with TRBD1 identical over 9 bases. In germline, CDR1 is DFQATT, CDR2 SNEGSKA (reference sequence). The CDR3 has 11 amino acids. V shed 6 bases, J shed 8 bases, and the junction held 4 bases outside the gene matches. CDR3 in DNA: TGCAGTGCCGAGGACAGGGGAGGCTACACCTTC. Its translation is CSAEDRGGYTF.

The CDR3 region is CAISVLDSPRTEAFF. As DNA, the CDR3 is TGTGCCATCAGCGTATTGGACTCCCCGCGGACTGAAGCTTTCTTT. This chain uses TRBV10-3 with TRBJ1-1; no definite D call. The CDR3 is made up of 15 amino acids. Trimming pared 6 bases from V and 5 bases from J, leaving 19 bases between. In germline, CDR1 is ENHRY, CDR2 SYGVKD.

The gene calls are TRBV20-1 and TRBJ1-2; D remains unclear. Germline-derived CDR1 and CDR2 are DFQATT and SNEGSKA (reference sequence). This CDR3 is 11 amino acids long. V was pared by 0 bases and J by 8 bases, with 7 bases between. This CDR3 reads CSAREGRGYTF. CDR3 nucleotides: TGCAGTGCTAGAGAGGGCAGAGGCTACACCTTC.

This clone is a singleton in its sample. The CDR3: CASSLETGDGETQYF. DNA for the CDR3: TGTGCCAGCAGCTTAGAGACAGGGGATGGAGAGACCCAGTACTTC. V gene TRBV7-7 combines with J gene TRBJ2-5; 8 bases agree with TRBD1. Germline V gene lookup returns CDR1 SSHAT and CDR2 FNYEAQ (reference sequence). V dropped 1 base and J dropped 4; count of bases not matched to a gene: 5. The CDR3 is made up of 15 amino acids.

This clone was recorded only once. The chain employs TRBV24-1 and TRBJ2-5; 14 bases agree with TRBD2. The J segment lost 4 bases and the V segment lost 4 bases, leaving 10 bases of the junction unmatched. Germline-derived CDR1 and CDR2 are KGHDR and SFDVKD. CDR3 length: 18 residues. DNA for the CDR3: TGTGCCACCAGTGACCCCGGGACTAGCGGGAGTGGGGGAGAGACCCAGTACTTC. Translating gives CATSDPGTSGSGGETQYF.